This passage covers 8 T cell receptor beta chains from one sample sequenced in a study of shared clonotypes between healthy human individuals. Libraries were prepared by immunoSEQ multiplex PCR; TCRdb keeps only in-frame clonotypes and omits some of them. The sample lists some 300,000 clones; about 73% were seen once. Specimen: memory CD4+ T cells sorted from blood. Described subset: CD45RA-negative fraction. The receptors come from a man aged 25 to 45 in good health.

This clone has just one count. CDR3: CATYHAGTDYGYTF. DNA of the CDR3: TGTGCCACCTACCACGCCGGGACAGACTATGGCTACACCTTC. This chain links TRBV6-1 with TRBJ1-2; TRBD1 matches at 7 bases. CDR1 is MNHNS and CDR2 is SASEGT in the germline V gene. This CDR3 contains 14 residues. The V and J ends lost 10 bases and 3 bases, in that order; junction bases with no gene match: 11.

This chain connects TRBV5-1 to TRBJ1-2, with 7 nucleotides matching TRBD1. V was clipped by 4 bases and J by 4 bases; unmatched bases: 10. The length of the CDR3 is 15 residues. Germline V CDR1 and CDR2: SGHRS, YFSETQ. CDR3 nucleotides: TGCGCCAGCAGCGCGGGACAGCTCAAATCCTATGGCTACACCTTC. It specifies CASSAGQLKSYGYTF. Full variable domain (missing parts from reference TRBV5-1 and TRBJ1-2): KAGVTQTPRYLIKTRGQQVTLSCSPISGHRSVSWYQQTPGQGLQFLFEYFSETQRNKGNFPGRFSGRQFSNSRSEMNVSTLELGDSALYLCASSAGQLKSYGYTFGSGTRLTVV.

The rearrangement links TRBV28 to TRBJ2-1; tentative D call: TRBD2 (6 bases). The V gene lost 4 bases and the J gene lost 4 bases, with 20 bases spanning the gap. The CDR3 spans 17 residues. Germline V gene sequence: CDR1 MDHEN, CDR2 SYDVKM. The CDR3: CASSSAPGLRLYNEQFF. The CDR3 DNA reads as TGTGCCAGCAGTTCCGCTCCGGGACTGCGCCTATACAATGAGCAGTTCTTC.

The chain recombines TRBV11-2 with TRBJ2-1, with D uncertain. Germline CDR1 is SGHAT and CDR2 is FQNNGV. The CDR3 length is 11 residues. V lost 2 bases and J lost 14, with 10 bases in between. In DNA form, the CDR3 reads TGTGCCAGCAGCTTAAATCCCCCAGAGTTCTTC. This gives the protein CASSLNPPEFF.

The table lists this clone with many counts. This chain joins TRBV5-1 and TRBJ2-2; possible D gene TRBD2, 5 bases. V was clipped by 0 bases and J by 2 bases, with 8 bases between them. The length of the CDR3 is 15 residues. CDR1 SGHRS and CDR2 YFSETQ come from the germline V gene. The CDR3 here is CASSLGAANTGELFF. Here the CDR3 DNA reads TGCGCCAGCAGCTTGGGAGCGGCTAACACCGGGGAGCTGTTTTTT.

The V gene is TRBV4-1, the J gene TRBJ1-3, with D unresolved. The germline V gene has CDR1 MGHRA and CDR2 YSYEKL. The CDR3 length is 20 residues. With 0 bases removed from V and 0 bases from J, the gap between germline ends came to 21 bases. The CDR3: CASSQDSGRGLLTSGNTIYF. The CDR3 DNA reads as TGCGCCAGCAGCCAAGACAGTGGGCGGGGTTTACTTACCTCTGGAAACACCATATATTTT.

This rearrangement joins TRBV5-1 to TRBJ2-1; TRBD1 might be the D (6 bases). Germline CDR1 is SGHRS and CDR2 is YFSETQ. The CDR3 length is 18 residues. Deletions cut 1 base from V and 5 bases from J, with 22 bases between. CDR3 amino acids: CASSLWPKQGHVDNEQFF. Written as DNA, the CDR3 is TGCGCCAGCAGCTTGTGGCCTAAACAGGGACACGTTGACAATGAGCAGTTCTTC.

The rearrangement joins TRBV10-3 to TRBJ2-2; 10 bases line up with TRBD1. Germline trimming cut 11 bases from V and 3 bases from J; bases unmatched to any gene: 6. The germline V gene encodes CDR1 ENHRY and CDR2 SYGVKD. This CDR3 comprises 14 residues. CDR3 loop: CAVGGQGYTGELFF. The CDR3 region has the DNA TGTGCCGTCGGGGGACAGGGGTACACCGGGGAGCTGTTTTTT.